The 27 T cell receptor beta chains presented below share a single source sample, sequenced in a study of blood T cell repertoires in COVID-19. Here immunoSEQ multiplex PCR was the method, and the copy in TCRdb shows in-frame clones only, minus some. The data hold around 100,000 clones, with about 85% observed a single time. The sample comprised peripheral blood. The receptors here all came from a woman in her seventies with active or convalescent COVID-19.

This clone was counted a few times. The chain has TRBV6-5 and TRBJ1-6; perhaps TRBD1 as D (6 bases). Germline V CDR1 and CDR2: MNHEY, SVGAGI. Trimming shortened V by 6 bases and J by 10 bases, and 16 bases separated the two germline ends. The CDR3 contains 14 residues. The CDR3 region has the DNA TGTGCCAGCAGACGGCACAGGGATTTCTCACCCCTCCACTTT. Translation: CASRRHRDFSPLHF.

This chain uses TRBV7-9 with TRBJ1-3; tentative D call: TRBD1 (5 bases). The CDR3 is 14 residues long. Trimming cost V 7 bases and J 1 base, with 11 bases left between them. Germline V lookup: CDR1 SEHNR, CDR2 FQNEAQ (reference sequence). The CDR3 DNA is TGTGCCAGCACGACTCCAGGGTCTGGAAACACCATATATTTT. It is translated as CASTTPGSGNTIYF.

This chain joins TRBV18 and TRBJ1-5; TRBD1 might be the D (6 bases). CDR3 length: 16 residues. V lost 6 bases and J lost 0, with 15 bases in between. Germline CDR1 KGHSH, CDR2 LQKENI. The CDR3: CASSQSRQDSNQPQHF. CDR3 nucleotide sequence: TGTGCCAGCTCCCAATCCCGACAGGATAGCAATCAGCCCCAGCATTTT.

This chain connects TRBV7-2 to TRBJ2-3, with 8 bases aligning to TRBD1. The CDR3 loop spans 15 amino acids. CDR1 is SGHTA, CDR2 FQGNSA, per germline. Trimming cost V 5 bases and J 8 bases; bases outside gene matches: 12. The CDR3, as DNA: TGTGCCAGCAGCGAAAGGACAGGGCCGACGGGTACGCAGTATTTT. Protein sequence: CASSERTGPTGTQYF.

The chain links TRBV7-2 to TRBJ2-3; 14 nucleotides match TRBD2. Germline V gene lookup returns CDR1 SGHTA and CDR2 FQGNSA. CDR3 length: 16 residues. The ends lost 5 bases at V and 5 bases at J; junction bases unmatched: 6. The CDR3 DNA follows: TGTGCCAGCAGCCCGGGACTAGCGGGAGCTATAGATACGCAGTATTTT. Its protein product is CASSPGLAGAIDTQYF.

The genes are TRBV4-2 and TRBJ1-4; 10 bases line up with TRBD1. The junction had 21 bases not matched to a gene; V was cut back by 1 base and J by 7 bases. Germline values: CDR1 LGHNA, CDR2 YNFKEQ. This CDR3 spans 21 amino acids. The CDR3 DNA reads as TGTGCCAGCAGCCAAGTAGGGACGACCCTCTCCGACAGGGGGCTTAGTGAAAAACTGTTTTTT. Translation gives CASSQVGTTLSDRGLSEKLFF.

This clone was counted a few times. The rearrangement links TRBV24-1 to TRBJ2-1; D is uncertain. This CDR3 has 15 residues. Germline V CDR1 and CDR2: KGHDR, SFDVKD. V was pared by 1 base and J by 2 bases, with 8 bases between. This CDR3 is CATSDFGAAYNEQFF. DNA of the CDR3: TGTGCCACCAGTGATTTCGGAGCCGCCTACAATGAGCAGTTCTTC.

This chain joins TRBV5-5 and TRBJ1-1; D ambiguous. V shed 2 bases and J shed 1 base, with 9 bases lying between them. Germline V gene lookup returns CDR1 SGHKS and CDR2 YYEKEE (reference sequence). There are 14 residues in the CDR3. The CDR3, as DNA: TGTGCCAGCAGCTTAGGGAGTGAGAACACTGAAGCTTTCTTT. Its protein product is CASSLGSENTEAFF.

J is TRBJ1-5 and V is TRBV6-1; 9 bases are a match to TRBD1. The CDR3 runs to 15 residues. The germline CDR1 and CDR2 sequences are MNHNS and SASEGT. Trimming at V came to 9 bases and at J to 6 bases, leaving 12 bases not matched to a gene. The CDR3 nucleotides are TGTGCCAGTAACCGGGACAGGGAGGTCCCTCAGCCCCAGCATTTT. Protein product: CASNRDREVPQPQHF.

V is TRBV18 and J is TRBJ2-5; possible D gene TRBD1, 5 bases. With 1 base removed from V and 5 bases from J, the gap between germline ends came to 8 bases. This CDR3 is 13 amino acids long. The V gene's germline CDR1 is KGHSH and CDR2 LQKENI. The CDR3 DNA follows: TGTGCCAGCTCACCACGTCAGGGTGAGACCCAGTACTTC. Protein: CASSPRQGETQYF.

The chain links TRBV3-1 (or the pseudogene TRBV3-2) to TRBJ2-5; D may be TRBD2 (6 bases). This CDR3 is 16 amino acids long. Germline-derived CDR1 and CDR2 are LGHDT and YNNKEL (reference sequence). Trimming took off 1 base at V and 5 bases at J, with 17 bases between the two ends. The chain's CDR3 is CASSQGGVGRRETQYF. The CDR3 DNA follows: TGTGCCAGCAGCCAAGGGGGGGTAGGCCGTAGGGAGACCCAGTACTTC.

The V gene is TRBV28, the J gene TRBJ2-7, with D perhaps TRBD1 (5 bases). V lost 6 bases, J lost 6 bases, and 18 bases lay in between. CDR1 and CDR2 from the germline V gene are MDHEN and SYDVKM. The CDR3 is 14 amino acids. The CDR3 loop reads CASRPPGQGSEQYF. CDR3 DNA sequence: TGTGCCAGCAGACCCCCGGGCCAGGGCTCCGAGCAGTACTTC.

The chain carries TRBV3-1 (or the pseudogene TRBV3-2) and TRBJ2-2, with D possibly TRBD1 on 5 matching bases. Trimming took 2 bases from V and 1 from J, leaving 14 bases between them. The CDR3 length is 17 residues. Germline lookup yields CDR1 LGHDT and CDR2 YNNKEL (reference sequence). The DNA for the CDR3 is TGTGCCAGCAGCCAACCCACAGGTTATCGGAACACCGGGGAGCTGTTTTTT. Residues: CASSQPTGYRNTGELFF.

The chain employs TRBV28 and TRBJ2-3; 11 nucleotides line up with TRBD2. The germline gives CDR1 MDHEN, CDR2 SYDVKM. V lost 6 bases, J lost 5 bases, and 7 bases stayed unmatched. The CDR3 spans 15 residues. CDR3 nucleotides: TGTGCCAGCAGCAAGACTAGCGGGAAGGGAGATACGCAGTATTTT. Protein: CASSKTSGKGDTQYF.

This sequence joins TRBV2 and TRBJ1-1; D gene ambiguous. From germline, CDR1 is SNHLY and CDR2 FYNNEI. This CDR3 spans 14 amino acids. Trimming shortened V by 4 bases and J by 2 bases, and 11 bases separated the two germline ends. The CDR3 nucleotides read TGTGCCAGCAGTGCTTATCCCTCTAACACTGAAGCTTTCTTT. Amino acid sequence: CASSAYPSNTEAFF.

The chain joins TRBV5-1 to TRBJ2-3, with a tentative D call TRBD2 (6 bases). This CDR3 has 16 residues. Trimming removed 2 bases from V and 6 bases from J, with 19 bases in between. The germline V gene has CDR1 SGHRS and CDR2 YFSETQ. DNA of the CDR3: TGCGCCAGCAGCTTCGGGACTGACTTTATGGGTGATACGCAGTATTTT. This translates into CASSFGTDFMGDTQYF.

The V and J genes are TRBV7-2 and TRBJ1-4; 7 nucleotides agree with TRBD1. Losses at the gene ends were 5 bases for V and 7 bases for J; bases not matched to a gene: 10. Germline values: CDR1 SGHTA, CDR2 FQGNSA. This CDR3 is 15 amino acids long. This chain's CDR3 is CASSPGQAKGEKLFF. The CDR3 DNA follows: TGTGCCAGCAGCCCCGGACAGGCGAAGGGTGAAAAACTGTTTTTT.

This chain connects TRBV24-1 to TRBJ2-2; 10 bases agree with TRBD1. V gave up 0 bases and J gave up 6 bases; unmatched junction bases: 3. This CDR3 has 16 amino acids. Germline assignment: CDR1 KGHDR and CDR2 SFDVKD. DNA of the CDR3: TGTGCCACCAGTGATTTGAGACAGGGGGCCGCCGGGGAGCTGTTTTTT. It specifies CATSDLRQGAAGELFF.

The CDR3 bases are TGTGCCAGCAGTTTAGTCCGGGTCAATGAGCAGTTCTTC. This gives the protein CASSLVRVNEQFF. V is TRBV28 and J is TRBJ2-1, with D unresolved. Trimming left V 2 bases short and J 6 bases short, with 8 bases between. The CDR3 runs to 13 residues. Germline V gene lookup returns CDR1 MDHEN and CDR2 SYDVKM.

Only one count was recorded for this clone. This chain joins TRBV10-3 and TRBJ2-5; 10 bases line up with TRBD1. CDR3 length: 14 amino acids. Germline CDR1 is ENHRY and CDR2 is SYGVKD. V was pared by 6 bases and J by 4 bases, with 5 bases of the junction left unmatched. The CDR3 protein is CAISHGTGAETQYF. The CDR3 region has the DNA TGTGCCATCAGCCACGGGACAGGGGCAGAGACCCAGTACTTC.

The rearrangement links TRBV9 to TRBJ2-3, with a tentative D call TRBD1 (5 bases). Germline CDR1 is SGDLS and CDR2 is YYNGEE. Trimming cost V 1 base and J 5 bases, with 14 bases left between them. The CDR3 is 15 residues long. CDR3 coding DNA: TGTGCCAGCAGCGTATCCCAGGGCAGAGGAGATACGCAGTATTTT. It encodes CASSVSQGRGDTQYF. Using reference TRBV9 and TRBJ2-3 for the parts outside the CDR3, the full variable domain is DSGVTQTPKHLITATGQRVTLRCSPRSGDLSVYWYQQSLDQGLQFLIQYYNGEERAKGNILERFSAQQFPDLHSELNLSSLELGDSALYFCASSVSQGRGDTQYFGPGTRLTVL.

The chain links TRBV2 to TRBJ2-1; 8 positions agree with TRBD2. The CDR3 extends over 18 amino acids. V lost 3 bases and J lost 0; bases outside the gene matches: 10. Germline V gene lookup returns CDR1 SNHLY and CDR2 FYNNEI. This chain's CDR3 is CASSDPRGGGSSYNEQFF. In nucleotides, the CDR3 is TGTGCCAGCAGTGACCCCCGGGGGGGCGGTAGCTCCTACAATGAGCAGTTCTTC.

The rearrangement uses TRBV7-9 and TRBJ2-1, with TRBD2 identical over 10 bases. With 8 bases clipped from V and 6 bases from J, the junction kept 7 bases outside the gene matches. Germline V gene sequence: CDR1 SEHNR, CDR2 FQNEAQ (reference sequence). This CDR3 contains 14 residues. CDR3 in DNA: TGTGCCAGCGAGCGGGGGGGCGACGCCAATGAGCAGTTCTTC. Encoded protein: CASERGGDANEQFF.

A few counts support this clone. V and J are TRBV28 and TRBJ1-5; TRBD1 matches at 7 bases. From germline, CDR1 is MDHEN and CDR2 SYDVKM. The CDR3 loop spans 16 amino acids. V was clipped by 6 bases and J by 0 bases; unmatched bases: 8. This CDR3 reads CASRRTGQFSNQPQHF. The CDR3 DNA sequence: TGTGCCAGCAGGAGAACGGGACAGTTTAGCAATCAGCCCCAGCATTTT.

This sequence joins TRBV4-3 and TRBJ1-5; D unclear. The CDR3 sequence is 14 residues long. Trimming pared 0 bases from V and 6 bases from J, leaving 9 bases between. Looked up from germline, CDR1 is LGHNA and CDR2 is YSLEER. The chain's CDR3 is CASSQDSLGQPQHF. The CDR3 DNA sequence: TGCGCCAGCAGCCAAGACAGTCTTGGTCAGCCCCAGCATTTT.

This chain links TRBV3-1 (or the pseudogene TRBV3-2) with TRBJ2-5, with 8 bases lining up with TRBD1. V lost 5 bases and J lost 1; bases outside the gene matches: 3. Looked up from germline, CDR1 is LGHDT and CDR2 is YNNKEL (reference sequence). The CDR3 is made up of 14 amino acids. The chain's CDR3 is CASSYGTGQETQYF. The DNA for the CDR3 is TGTGCCAGCAGCTACGGGACAGGCCAAGAGACCCAGTACTTC.

V is TRBV21-1 and J is TRBJ2-2; the table calls TRBD2, which could not be checked here. TRBV21-1 is described as a pseudogene. The CDR3 loop spans 14 amino acids. The CDR3 is CAITLAGDTGELFF. CDR3 DNA: TGTGCCATCACACTAGCGGGAGACACCGGGGAGCTGTTTTTT.